This T cell receptor beta chain was sequenced during a study of T cells expressing NK-cell markers. The overall study: Sorted CD3+CD56+NKG2C+, CD3+CD56+NKG2C- and CD3+CD56-NKG2C+ T-cell subsets were beta-chain profiled. The authors sequenced eight donors, of whom seven were HCMV-seropositive and one was seronegative.

Study-wide findings and caveats: Evidence did not settle whether expanded NKG2C+ T cell clones targeted HCMV. Six or seven donors carried dominant NKG2C+ clonotypes that made up roughly 1.0-7.0% of their CD8+ T cells.

After re-calling the 5' RACE reads, TCRdb lists one entry per CDR3 protein, DNA absent. The clone table shows some 410,000 distinct CDR3 sequences, with the ten largest holding under 7.5%. On this clonotype itself: Its antigen is not identified.

The CDR3 extends over 13 amino acids. Germline loops: CDR1 SGHAT, CDR2 FQNNGV. The sequenced sample consisted of blood T cells: a sorted CD56 or NKG2C T cell subset, CD4+ or CD8+ T cells, or bulk PBMC T cells (not recorded which). The chain has TRBV11-2 and TRBJ1-2; TCRdb's D gene call, TRBD1, goes unchecked for lack of DNA. The receptor was derived from a woman aged 18-69 years in good health. The chain's CDR3 is CATRQGISYGYTF. Drawing the rest from reference TRBV11-2 and TRBJ1-2, the complete variable domain is EAGVAQSPRYKIIEKRQSVAFWCNPISGHATLYWYQQILGQGPKLLIQFQNNGVVDDSQLPKDRFSAERLKGVDSTLKIQPAKLEDSAVYLCATRQGISYGYTFGSGTRLTVV.